The 3 T cell receptor beta chains below were found in one sample sequenced in a study of breast tumors, draining lymph nodes, adjacent tissues. The lymph nodes were axillary draining lymph nodes from breast cancer patients. TCRdb used MiXCR to reprocess the multiplex PCR reads, holding one entry per CDR3 protein. Seen here are fewer than 150,000 distinct CDR3 sequences, around 21% observed once, and the top ten hold 2% to 2.5%. The specimen sequenced was axillary lymph node tissue. The receptors shown here come from a female donor with breast cancer. Some clones in this sample may be carry-over from other donors' samples.

This clonotype turned up a few times. The J gene is TRBJ2-5, the V gene TRBV5-1; D call uncertain. Looked up from germline, CDR1 is SGHRS and CDR2 is YFSETQ. V lost 4 bases, J lost 3 bases, and 10 bases lay in between. There are 13 residues in the CDR3. CDR3 coding DNA: TGCGCCAGCAGCCTGGCCACGAAAGAGACCCAGTACTTC. It specifies CASSLATKETQYF.

Concerning this clonotype itself: It may be a read error: a sequence one base away is much more abundant. The chain combines TRBV6-5 with TRBJ1-6; possibly TRBD1 for D (5 bases). V was trimmed by 0 bases and J by 14 bases, leaving 17 bases between them. Germline-derived CDR1 and CDR2 are MNHEY and SVGAGI. This CDR3 spans 15 amino acids. The CDR3 is CASSYSDGAGFTLHF. The DNA of the CDR3 is TGTGCCAGCAGTTACTCGGACGGGGCTGGGTTCACCCTCCACTTT.

This clonotype was seen many times. Here the CDR3 DNA reads TGCGCCAGCAGCTTGGTCCCTTCCTACGAGCAGTACTTC. As protein: CASSLVPSYEQYF. The chain joins TRBV5-1 to TRBJ2-7; D ambiguous. The CDR3 loop spans 13 amino acids. Between the trimmed V and J ends, which lost 0 bases and 1 base, there was a span of 5 bases. Germline CDR1 reads SGHRS; CDR2 reads YFSETQ.